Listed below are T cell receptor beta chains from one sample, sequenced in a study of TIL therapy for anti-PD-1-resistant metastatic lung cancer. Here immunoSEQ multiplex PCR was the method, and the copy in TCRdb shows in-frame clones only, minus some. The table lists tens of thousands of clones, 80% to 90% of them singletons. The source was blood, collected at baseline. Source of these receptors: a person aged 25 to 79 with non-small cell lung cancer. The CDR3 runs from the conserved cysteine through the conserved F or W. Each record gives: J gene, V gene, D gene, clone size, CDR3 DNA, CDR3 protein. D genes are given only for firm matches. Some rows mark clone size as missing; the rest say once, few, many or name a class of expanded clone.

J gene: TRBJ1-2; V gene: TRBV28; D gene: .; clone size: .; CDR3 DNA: TGTGCCAGCCTTTCCCCACGGGGACCAAAAAAGGGTGGCTACACCTTC; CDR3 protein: CASLSPRGPKKGGYTF
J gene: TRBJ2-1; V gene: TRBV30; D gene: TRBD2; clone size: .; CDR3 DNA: TGTGCCTGGCTTAGCGGGGGGCCTTACAATGAGCAGTTCTTC; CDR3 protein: CAWLSGGPYNEQFF
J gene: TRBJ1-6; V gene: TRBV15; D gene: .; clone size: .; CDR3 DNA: TGTGCCACCAGCAGCCAGGCCCGCTATAATTCACCCCTCCACTTT; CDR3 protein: CATSSQARYNSPLHF
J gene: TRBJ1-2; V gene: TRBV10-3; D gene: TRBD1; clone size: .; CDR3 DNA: TGTGCCATCAGGGGGACAGTGGCTAACTATGGCTACACCTTC; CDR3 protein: CAIRGTVANYGYTF
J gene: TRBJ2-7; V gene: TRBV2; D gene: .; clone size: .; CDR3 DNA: TGTGCCAGCAGCGCCACCCAGGGCTCCTACGAGCAGTACTTC; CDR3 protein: CASSATQGSYEQYF
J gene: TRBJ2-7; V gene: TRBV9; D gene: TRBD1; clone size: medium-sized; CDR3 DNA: TGTGCCAGCAGCACCCGGACAGGGGGTTACGAGCAGTACTTC; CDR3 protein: CASSTRTGGYEQYF
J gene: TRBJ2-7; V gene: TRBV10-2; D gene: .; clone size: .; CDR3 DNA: TGCGCCAGCAGCGACACACCCTACTACGAGCAGTACTTC; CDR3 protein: CASSDTPYYEQYF
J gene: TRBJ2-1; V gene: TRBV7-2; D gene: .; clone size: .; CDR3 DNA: TGTGCCAGCAGCTGGTCTAGCTCCTACAATGAGCAGTTCTTC; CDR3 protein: CASSWSSSYNEQFF
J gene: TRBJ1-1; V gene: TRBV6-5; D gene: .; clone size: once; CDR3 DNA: TGTGCCAGCAGTTACTGGGCAGGGTTCGGCACTGAAGCTTTCTTT; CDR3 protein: CASSYWAGFGTEAFF
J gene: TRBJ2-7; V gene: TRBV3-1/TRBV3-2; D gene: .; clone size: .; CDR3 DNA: TGTGCCAGCAGCCAAGGGACAAACGAGCAGTACTTC; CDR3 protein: CASSQGTNEQYF
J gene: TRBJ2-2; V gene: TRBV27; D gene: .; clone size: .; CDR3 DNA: TGTGCCAGCAGTTTATCGCCCGCGGGAAGCCTCAACACCGGGGAGCTGTTTTTT; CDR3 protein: CASSLSPAGSLNTGELFF
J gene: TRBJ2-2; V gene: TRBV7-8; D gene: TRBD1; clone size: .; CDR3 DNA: TGTGCCAGCAGACCCAGGACAGGGGCCGGGGAGCTGTTTTTT; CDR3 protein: CASRPRTGAGELFF
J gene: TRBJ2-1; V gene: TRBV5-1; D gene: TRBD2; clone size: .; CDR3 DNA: TGCGCCAGCAGCTTGATCACGGGAGGGACTATCAATGAGCAGTTCTTC; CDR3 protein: CASSLITGGTINEQFF
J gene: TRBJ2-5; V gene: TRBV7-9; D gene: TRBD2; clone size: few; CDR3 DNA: TGTGCCAGCAGCGGGGGGACTAGCGGGCAGACCCAGTACTTC; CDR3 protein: CASSGGTSGQTQYF
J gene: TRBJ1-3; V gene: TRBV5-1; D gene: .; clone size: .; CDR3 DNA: TGCGCCAGCAGCACCGGGACGGGTGCCTCTGGAAACACCATATATTTT; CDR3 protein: CASSTGTGASGNTIYF
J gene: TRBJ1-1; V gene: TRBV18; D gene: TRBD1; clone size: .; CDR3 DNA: TGTGCCAGCTCACCAGCAGGGGGGAGGCTGTCCACTGAAGCTTTCTTT; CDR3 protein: CASSPAGGRLSTEAFF
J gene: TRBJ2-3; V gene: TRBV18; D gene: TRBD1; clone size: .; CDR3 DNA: TGTGCCAGCTCACCCCCCAACGACAGGGGGCCAGATACGCAGTATTTT; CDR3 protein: CASSPPNDRGPDTQYF
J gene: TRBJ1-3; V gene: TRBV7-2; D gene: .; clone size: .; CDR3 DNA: TGTGCCAGCAGCTTCAGTACAGCCGGAAACACCATATATTTT; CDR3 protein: CASSFSTAGNTIYF
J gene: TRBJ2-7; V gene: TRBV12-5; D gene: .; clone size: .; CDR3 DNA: TGTGCTAGTGGTTTGTGGGACTTCCACCTCTCCACCACCTACGAGCAGTACTTC; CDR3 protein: CASGLWDFHLSTTYEQYF
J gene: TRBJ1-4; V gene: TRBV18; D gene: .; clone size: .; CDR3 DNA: TGTGCCAGCTCACCACCGGCAGGAGAAAAACTGTTTTTT; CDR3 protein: CASSPPAGEKLFF
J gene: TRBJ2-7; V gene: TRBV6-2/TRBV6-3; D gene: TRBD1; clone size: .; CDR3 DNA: TGTGCCAGCAGTTACAGGTCCGGGACAGGGTACTACGAGCAGTACTTC; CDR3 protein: CASSYRSGTGYYEQYF
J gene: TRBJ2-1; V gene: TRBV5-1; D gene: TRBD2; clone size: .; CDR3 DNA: TGCGCCAGCACCCTACTAGCGGGAGGGCCGAACTTTTACAATGAGCAGTTCTTC; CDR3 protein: CASTLLAGGPNFYNEQFF
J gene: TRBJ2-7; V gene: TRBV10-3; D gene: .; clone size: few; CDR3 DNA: TGTGCCATCAGTGAAAATTTGGAAGGATCGTTTATTAAGTCACTCTACGAGCAGTACTTC; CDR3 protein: CAISENLEGSFIKSLYEQYF
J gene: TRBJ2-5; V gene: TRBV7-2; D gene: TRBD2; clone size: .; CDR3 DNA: TGTGCCAGCAGCCAGAGCGGGGGGGCGGAGACCCAGTACTTC; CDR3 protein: CASSQSGGAETQYF
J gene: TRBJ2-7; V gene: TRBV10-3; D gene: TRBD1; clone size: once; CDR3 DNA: TGTGCCATCAGCGGGACAGGGGGCTACGACGAGCAGTACTTC; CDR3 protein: CAISGTGGYDEQYF
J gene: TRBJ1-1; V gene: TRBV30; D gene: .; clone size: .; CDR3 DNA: TGTGCCTGGAGTACTGGGACTGAAGCTTTCTTT; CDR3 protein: CAWSTGTEAFF
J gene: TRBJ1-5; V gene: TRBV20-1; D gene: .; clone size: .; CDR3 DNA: TGCAGTGCTAGTCGGGGGCGCAGGGAGGGTCAGCCCCAGCATTTT; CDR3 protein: CSASRGRREGQPQHF
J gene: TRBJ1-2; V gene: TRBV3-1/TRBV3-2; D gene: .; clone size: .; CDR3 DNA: TGTGCCAGCAGCCAAGCCGGGCAGGGGCCCTATGGCTACACCTTC; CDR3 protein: CASSQAGQGPYGYTF
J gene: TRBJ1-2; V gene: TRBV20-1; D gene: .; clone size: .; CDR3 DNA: TGCAGTGCTAGTAACGGGGGAGACTATGGCTACACCTTC; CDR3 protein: CSASNGGDYGYTF
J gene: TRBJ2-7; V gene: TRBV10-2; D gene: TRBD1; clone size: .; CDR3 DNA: TGCGCCAGCAGTCGGGCGGGGGGACAGGGGATTCTCGAGCAGTACTTC; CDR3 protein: CASSRAGGQGILEQYF
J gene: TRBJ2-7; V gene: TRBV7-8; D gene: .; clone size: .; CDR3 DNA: TGTGCCAGCAGCCGAGTCCTAGGCGACGAGCAGTACTTC; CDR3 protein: CASSRVLGDEQYF
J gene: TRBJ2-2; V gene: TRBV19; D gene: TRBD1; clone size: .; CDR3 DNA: TGTGCCAGTAGTACCGGGACAGTGAACACCGGGGAGCTGTTTTTT; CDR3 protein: CASSTGTVNTGELFF
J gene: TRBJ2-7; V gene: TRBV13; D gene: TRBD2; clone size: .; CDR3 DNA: TGTGCCAGCAGCCACCTTCTCCCGGGACTAGCGGACTCACAGGGTGCCTACGAGCAGTACTTC; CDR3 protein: CASSHLLPGLADSQGAYEQYF
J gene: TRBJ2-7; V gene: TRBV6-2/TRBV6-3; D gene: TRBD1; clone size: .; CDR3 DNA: TGTGCCAGCAGTTGGGGACAGTTTACCTACGAGCAGTACTTC; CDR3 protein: CASSWGQFTYEQYF
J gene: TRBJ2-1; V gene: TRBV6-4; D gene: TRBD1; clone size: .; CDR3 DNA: TGTGCCAGCAGTGAGCAGGGACAGGGATACAATGAGCAGTTCTTC; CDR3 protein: CASSEQGQGYNEQFF
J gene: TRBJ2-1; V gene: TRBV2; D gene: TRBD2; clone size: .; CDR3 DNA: TGTGCCATCACCGGGACTAGAGACAATGAGCAGTTCTTC; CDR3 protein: CAITGTRDNEQFF
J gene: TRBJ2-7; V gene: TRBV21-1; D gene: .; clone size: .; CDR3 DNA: TGTGCCAGCAGCAAAGCCGGGAACGGCGAGCAGTACTTC; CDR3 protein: CASSKAGNGEQYF
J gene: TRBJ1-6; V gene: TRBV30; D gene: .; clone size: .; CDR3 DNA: TGTGCCTGGATGGGGGCTGGGCATTCACCCCTCCACTTT; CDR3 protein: CAWMGAGHSPLHF
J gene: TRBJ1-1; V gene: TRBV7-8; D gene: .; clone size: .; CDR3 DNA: TGTGCCAGCAGCTTGGTTTCGGGGAGCACTGAAGCTTTCTTT; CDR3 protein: CASSLVSGSTEAFF
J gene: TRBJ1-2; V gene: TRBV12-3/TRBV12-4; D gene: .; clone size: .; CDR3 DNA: TGTGCCAGCAGTTTCCCCGGAGTCGATGGCTACACCTTC; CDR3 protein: CASSFPGVDGYTF
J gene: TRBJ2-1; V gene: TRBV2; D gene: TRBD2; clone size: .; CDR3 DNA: TGTGCCAGCAGCAGAAATAGCGGGCCGATGTTCAATGAGCAGTTCTTC; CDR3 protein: CASSRNSGPMFNEQFF
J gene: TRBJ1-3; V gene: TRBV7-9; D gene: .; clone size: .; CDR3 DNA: TGTGCCAGCAGCTCGATTTCTGGAAACACCATATATTTT; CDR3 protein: CASSSISGNTIYF
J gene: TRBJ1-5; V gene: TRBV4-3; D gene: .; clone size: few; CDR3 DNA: TGCGCCAGCAGCCAAGATCGCCAGCAGCCCCAGCATTTT; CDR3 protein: CASSQDRQQPQHF
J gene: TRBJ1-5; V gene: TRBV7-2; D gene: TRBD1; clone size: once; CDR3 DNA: TGTGCCAGCAGCCCTCGACAGGGTACGTCGGAGGCCCAGCATTTT; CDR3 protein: CASSPRQGTSEAQHF
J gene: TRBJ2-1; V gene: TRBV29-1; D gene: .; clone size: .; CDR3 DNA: TGCAGCGTTGGTGGGGGAAACAATGAGCAGTTCTTC; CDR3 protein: CSVGGGNNEQFF
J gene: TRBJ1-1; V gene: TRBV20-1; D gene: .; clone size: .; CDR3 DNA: TGCAGTGCTAGAATGTCTAGTGAAGCTTTCTTT; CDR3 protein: CSARMSSEAFF
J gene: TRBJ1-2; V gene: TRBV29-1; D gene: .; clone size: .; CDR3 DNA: TGCAGCGTTGCAACCGGGAGACGCTATGGCTACACCTTC; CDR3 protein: CSVATGRRYGYTF
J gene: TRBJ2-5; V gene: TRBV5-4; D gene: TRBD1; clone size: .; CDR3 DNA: TGTGCCAGCAGCGGGACAGATAAGGAGACCCAGTACTTC; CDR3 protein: CASSGTDKETQYF